The sequence of this TCR beta chain was determined in a study of metastatic and nonmetastatic thyroid tumors. MiXCR was used by TCRdb to re-call the PCR reads. The sample comprises 31,000 or so clones, over 15% of which are singletons, and about 5% rests with the top ten. Patients were all untreated before their thyroid surgery. V lost 7 bases and J 4 bases, leaving 20 bases between the germline ends. CDR3 length: 15 residues. Germline V gives CDR1 SGHTA, CDR2 FQGTGA. The V call is TRBV7-3, the J call TRBJ2-7; D possibly corresponds to TRBD1 (6 bases). This TCR was recovered from a female donor with papillary thyroid cancer or a benign thyroid nodule (not recorded which). Some clones in this sample may be carry-over from other donors' samples. Sequencing used blood. The CDR3 bases are TGTGCCAGCACCGTAGGCGCCGGACAGATTTACGAGCAGTACTTC. Its protein is CASTVGAGQIYEQYF.